This T cell receptor (beta chain) was observed in a study of regulatory dendritic cells for organ transplantation. Assay: immunoSEQ multiplex PCR; the TCRdb copy retains only in-frame clones and omits some. Of 22,000 or so clones listed, roughly 69% are singletons. Concerning this clone: Its specificity is not known.

CDR3 length: 16 residues. Germline CDR1 WSHSY, CDR2 SAAADI. The V and J ends lost 1 base and 2 bases, in that order; junction bases with no gene match: 5. Study outcomes and limitations: Regulatory dendritic cells appeared to expand memory CD8+ clones less than mature ones. Considerable individual heterogeneity was seen in alloreactive memory CD8+ T cells.

This chain uses TRBV10-2 with TRBJ2-1, with 7 bases aligning to TRBD1. The clonotype was recovered from a human donor in good health. The sequenced sample consisted of memory CD4+ T cells from blood. The sample's subset: CD45RO+ memory T cells. The CDR3 DNA sequence: TGCGCCAGCAGTGAGTTTAGACAGGGCCCCTACAATGAGCAGTTCTTC. Translated, it gives CASSEFRQGPYNEQFF.